A single sample gave rise to the 25 T cell receptor beta chains below, sequenced in a study of early T cells in non-severe SARS-CoV-2 infection. TCRdb reprocessed the 5' RACE reads with MiXCR, giving one entry per CDR3 protein. The sample gives under 25,000 distinct CDR3 sequences, approximately 4.6% of which show up once; approximately 15% is in the top ten. Material for sequencing was whole blood. These receptors came from an adult who was a healthcare worker with PCR-confirmed SARS-CoV-2 infection or an uninfected control (not recorded which).

This clonotype was observed a few times. This chain links TRBV9 with TRBJ2-5; D remains unclear. CDR3 length: 13 residues. The germline V gene has CDR1 SGDLS and CDR2 YYNGEE. V was clipped by 4 bases and J by 3 bases, with 10 bases between them. DNA for the CDR3: TGTGCCAGCAGCCTCACCCGGGAAGAGACCCAGTACTTC. It yields the protein CASSLTREETQYF.

This clonotype was seen a few times. This rearrangement joins TRBV7-9 to TRBJ2-1, with TRBD2 as a possible D gene (5 bases). The V end was cut by 4 bases, the J end by 8 bases, with 12 bases between. Germline V gives CDR1 SEHNR, CDR2 FQNEAQ (reference sequence). The CDR3 loop spans 13 amino acids. CDR3 in amino acids: CASSSGFWDEQFF. CDR3 nucleotides: TGTGCCAGCAGCTCGGGGTTCTGGGATGAGCAGTTCTTC. The full variable domain, its missing parts supplied by reference TRBV7-9 and TRBJ2-1, is DTGVSQNPRHKITKRGQNVTFRCDPISEHNRLYWYRQTLGQGPEFLTYFQNEAQLEKSRLLSDRFSAERPKGSFSTLEIQRTEQGDSAMYLCASSSGFWDEQFFGPGTRLTVL.

This clonotype was observed many times. This chain links TRBV12-3 or TRBV12-4 with TRBJ2-5; 11 positions match TRBD2. Trimming took 5 bases from V and 4 from J; bases not matched to a gene: 6. This CDR3 region has 15 residues. The DNA of the CDR3 is TGTGCCAGCAGTGCTAGCGGGGGGTTGGTAGAGACCCAGTACTTC. Protein: CASSASGGLVETQYF.

This clonotype came up many times. The chain is built from TRBV18 and TRBJ1-5; 8 bases match TRBD1. Germline lookup yields CDR1 KGHSH and CDR2 LQKENI. V trimming: 6 bases; J trimming: 1 base; junction bases outside the gene matches: 5. The CDR3 loop spans 15 amino acids. CDR3 coding DNA: TGTGCCAGCTCCCCGACAGGGGTGAGCAATCAGCCCCAGCATTTT. The encoded protein is CASSPTGVSNQPQHF. The full variable domain, completed using reference TRBV18 and TRBJ1-5, is NAGVMQNPRHLVRRRGQEARLRCSPMKGHSHVYWYRQLPEEGLKFMVYLQKENIIDESGMPKERFSAEFPKEGPSILRIQQVVRGDSAAYFCASSPTGVSNQPQHFGDGTRLSIL.

The rearrangement joins TRBV11-3 to TRBJ1-1; 10 nucleotides line up with TRBD1. The CDR3 spans 16 residues. The germline V gene has CDR1 SGHNT and CDR2 YENEEA. The V gene end was trimmed by 5 bases and the J gene end by 1 base; junction bases not matched to a gene: 7. CDR3 loop: CASSLGQGRGNTEAFF. DNA of the CDR3: TGTGCCAGCAGCCTGGGACAGGGGAGAGGGAACACTGAAGCTTTCTTT.

The chain has TRBV7-2 and TRBJ2-2, with 9 bases fitting TRBD2. Germline CDR1 reads SGHTA; CDR2 reads FQGNSA. This CDR3 is 15 amino acids long. Trimming took 10 bases from V and 5 from J; bases not matched to a gene: 11. CDR3 DNA sequence: TGTGCCACCTTCCGCGGGGGGGCCATAACCGGGGAGCTGTTTTTT. Encoded protein: CATFRGGAITGELFF. Full variable domain (outside the CDR3, taken from reference TRBV7-2 and TRBJ2-2): GAGVSQSPSNKVTEKGKDVELRCDPISGHTALYWYRQSLGQGLEFLIYFQGNSAPDKSGLPSDRFSAERTGGSVSTLTIQRTQQEDSAVYLCATFRGGAITGELFFGEGSRLTVL.

Many counts were recorded for this clonotype. The chain couples TRBV20-1 to TRBJ1-5; D is possibly TRBD1 (5 bases). CDR1 and CDR2 from the germline V gene are DFQATT and SNEGSKA (reference sequence). The V end was cut by 6 bases, the J end by 4 bases, with 13 bases between. The CDR3 contains 13 residues. The CDR3 loop is CSAWQGGNQPQHF. Here the CDR3 DNA reads TGCAGTGCATGGCAGGGAGGGAATCAGCCCCAGCATTTT.

The gene calls are TRBV19 and TRBJ1-5; D remains ambiguous. Trimming took 7 bases from V and 0 from J, leaving 10 bases between them. Germline V gives CDR1 LNHDA, CDR2 SQIVND (reference sequence). The CDR3 has 14 amino acids. For the CDR3, the DNA is TGTGCCAGTATCGGTTCCTATAGCAATCAGCCCCAGCATTTT. This encodes CASIGSYSNQPQHF.

This clonotype occurred a few times. The chain combines TRBV7-7 with TRBJ2-5, with D possibly TRBD2 on 6 matching bases. V was clipped by 0 bases and J by 5 bases, with 16 bases between them. This CDR3 is built from 16 residues. The germline gives CDR1 SSHAT, CDR2 FNYEAQ (reference sequence). In nucleotides, the CDR3 is TGTGCCAGCAGCTTAGCGCCGGGAGTGGGGACTGAGACCCAGTACTTC. Its translation: CASSLAPGVGTETQYF.

This clonotype was seen repeatedly, ten times or more. The gene calls are TRBV20-1 and TRBJ2-3; D is unresolved. V lost 0 bases and J lost 5, with 21 bases in between. CDR1 DFQATT and CDR2 SNEGSKA come from the germline V gene (reference sequence). CDR3 length: 17 residues. This CDR3 is CSARDRLLPPNKDTQYF. CDR3 nucleotide sequence: TGCAGTGCTAGAGATCGGCTACTGCCCCCGAACAAAGATACGCAGTATTTT.

This clonotype is labeled medium-sized. This rearrangement joins TRBV19 to TRBJ2-7; D may match TRBD1 or TRBD2 (6 bases each). This CDR3 has 16 residues. Germline CDR1 and CDR2: LNHDA and SQIVND (reference sequence). The V and J ends lost 7 bases and 2 bases respectively, with 21 bases between them. The CDR3 loop reads CASTTGGPGAAYEQYF. The CDR3 DNA is TGTGCCAGTACCACCGGGGGTCCAGGGGCTGCCTACGAGCAGTACTTC. Full variable domain (remainder filled in from reference TRBV19 and TRBJ2-7): DGGITQSPKYLFRKEGQNVTLSCEQNLNHDAMYWYRQDPGQGLRLIYYSQIVNDFQKGDIAEGYSVSREKKESFPLTVTSAQKNPTAFYLCASTTGGPGAAYEQYFGPGTRLTVT.

This clonotype was detected ten times or more. The CDR3 sequence is CAITSRTSQETQYF. As DNA, the CDR3 is TGTGCCATCACTTCTCGGACTTCCCAAGAGACCCAGTACTTC. The chain uses TRBV10-3 and TRBJ2-5; D is perhaps TRBD2 (5 bases). Germline assignment: CDR1 ENHRY and CDR2 SYGVKD. The CDR3 has 14 residues. The V gene lost 7 bases and the J gene lost 1 base, with 13 bases spanning the gap.

The sample holds a few counts of this clonotype. The chain links TRBV30 to TRBJ2-3; 9 bases line up with TRBD1. Germline V gene lookup returns CDR1 GTSNPN and CDR2 SVGIG (reference sequence). The CDR3 covers 16 residues. V shed 0 bases, J shed 2 bases, and the junction held 6 bases outside the gene matches. In DNA, the CDR3 is TGTGCCTGGAGTGTTAAACAGGGGGCGCACACAGATACGCAGTATTTT. Translation gives CAWSVKQGAHTDTQYF.

The chain uses TRBV7-2 and TRBJ2-1, with 9 bases matching TRBD2. V lost 6 bases, J lost 5 bases, and 5 bases stayed unmatched. Germline V gives CDR1 SGHTA, CDR2 FQGNSA. The CDR3 has 14 residues. CDR3 coding DNA: TGTGCCAGCAGGAGGACTAGCGACAACAATGAGCAGTTCTTC. It yields the protein CASRRTSDNNEQFF. The variable domain in full, completed from reference TRBV7-2 and TRBJ2-1, reads GAGVSQSPSNKVTEKGKDVELRCDPISGHTALYWYRQSLGQGLEFLIYFQGNSAPDKSGLPSDRFSAERTGGSVSTLTIQRTQQEDSAVYLCASRRTSDNNEQFFGPGTRLTVL.

The chain carries TRBV4-1 and TRBJ1-1; D remains ambiguous. Germline CDR1 MGHRA, CDR2 YSYEKL. Trimming pared 1 base from V and 7 bases from J, leaving 10 bases between. The CDR3 has 13 residues. The CDR3 coding sequence is TGCGCCAGCAGCCAAGGGCAGGTCGATGAAGCTTTCTTT. Translation: CASSQGQVDEAFF.

This clonotype is medium-sized (0.01 to 0.1%). J is TRBJ2-3 and V is TRBV6-5, with D tentatively TRBD1 (5 bases). Trimming took 2 bases from V and 6 from J, leaving 12 bases between them. The CDR3 sequence is 14 residues long. Looked up from germline, CDR1 is MNHEY and CDR2 is SVGAGI. CDR3 sequence: CASSYRGSGDTQYF. CDR3 coding DNA: TGTGCCAGCAGTTACAGGGGTAGTGGGGATACGCAGTATTTT.

V is TRBV18 and J is TRBJ1-5; D perhaps matches TRBD1 (5 bases). V was cut by 3 bases and J by 3 bases, with 12 bases left in between. The V gene's germline CDR1 is KGHSH and CDR2 LQKENI. CDR3 length: 15 amino acids. Here the CDR3 DNA reads TGTGCCAGCTCACCCCTTCGGGACTCCAATCAGCCCCAGCATTTT. Its protein is CASSPLRDSNQPQHF.

This clonotype has a count of ten or more. The rearrangement links TRBV4-2 to TRBJ1-1, with unresolved D. The germline V gene has CDR1 LGHNA and CDR2 YNFKEQ. CDR3 size: 15 residues. V was clipped by 0 bases and J by 4 bases, with 12 bases between them. CDR3: CASSQDWMAPTEAFF. The CDR3 DNA reads as TGTGCCAGCAGCCAAGACTGGATGGCCCCCACTGAAGCTTTCTTT.

The rearrangement joins TRBV25-1 to TRBJ2-6, with no clear D. CDR3 length equals 16 residues. Germline V gives CDR1 MGHDK, CDR2 SYGVNS. With 1 base removed from V and 1 base from J, the gap between germline ends came to 8 bases. CDR3 DNA: TGTGCCAGCAGTGAATCTCGGTCGTCTGGGGCCAACGTCCTGACTTTC. This sequence encodes CASSESRSSGANVLTF.

This chain connects TRBV4-3 to TRBJ2-3; D call uncertain. V was trimmed by 0 bases and J by 2 bases, leaving 12 bases between them. Germline CDR1 reads LGHNA; CDR2 reads YSLEER. This CDR3 contains 16 residues. The CDR3 nucleotides are TGCGCCAGCAGCCAAGAGGGCGGACGCCCCACAGATACGCAGTATTTT. Amino acids: CASSQEGGRPTDTQYF.

This clonotype was recorded many times. This chain links TRBV5-1 with TRBJ2-3; no reliable D call. Germline V gives CDR1 SGHRS, CDR2 YFSETQ. CDR3 length equals 13 residues. The V end was cut by 0 bases, the J end by 0 bases, with 2 bases between. CDR3: CASSLDSTDTQYF. The CDR3 nucleotides read TGCGCCAGCAGCTTGGACAGCACAGATACGCAGTATTTT.

This clonotype was seen only a few times. V usage is TRBV18 and J usage is TRBJ2-5; D is unresolved. Trimming pared 5 bases from V and 0 bases from J, leaving 4 bases between. The CDR3 spans 12 residues. Germline-derived CDR1 and CDR2 are KGHSH and LQKENI. The CDR3 DNA reads as TGTGCCAGCTCAGAGTACCAAGAGACCCAGTACTTC. It yields the protein CASSEYQETQYF.

There are many counts of this clonotype. The V gene is TRBV7-8, the J gene TRBJ2-3; no reliable D call. V was shortened by 5 bases and J by 4 bases, with 19 bases between the two germline ends. The CDR3 contains 16 residues. Germline V lookup: CDR1 SGHVS, CDR2 FQNEAQ. CDR3 coding DNA: TGTGCCAGCAGCACAAGGACGGAAGGTTTGTCAGATACGCAGTATTTT. The encoded protein is CASSTRTEGLSDTQYF.

Comments on this clonotype: This may arise from a read error, as a much more abundant clone is one base away. The chain uses TRBV29-1 and TRBJ2-3, with unresolved D. The CDR3 totals 15 residues. Looked up from germline, CDR1 is SQVTM and CDR2 is ANQGSEA. This chain's CDR3 is CSVVNLGQLTDTQFF. The CDR3 coding sequence is TGCAGCGTTGTTAATCTTGGGCAGCTCACAGATACGCAGTTTTTT.

This clonotype was recorded many times. This sequence joins TRBV11-1 and TRBJ2-1; D not certain. V was pared by 1 base and J by 9 bases, with 13 bases between. The germline V gene has CDR1 SGHAT and CDR2 FQDESV (reference sequence). The CDR3 loop spans 14 amino acids. CDR3 in DNA: TGTGCCAGCAGCTTAGAGGACCTGTCGGTTGAGCAGTTCTTC. It translates to CASSLEDLSVEQFF. Full variable domain (outside the CDR3, taken from reference TRBV11-1 and TRBJ2-1): EAEVAQSPRYKITEKSQAVAFWCDPISGHATLYWYRQILGQGPELLVQFQDESVVDDSQLPKDRFSAERLKGVDSTLKIQPAELGDSAMYLCASSLEDLSVEQFFGPGTRLTVL.